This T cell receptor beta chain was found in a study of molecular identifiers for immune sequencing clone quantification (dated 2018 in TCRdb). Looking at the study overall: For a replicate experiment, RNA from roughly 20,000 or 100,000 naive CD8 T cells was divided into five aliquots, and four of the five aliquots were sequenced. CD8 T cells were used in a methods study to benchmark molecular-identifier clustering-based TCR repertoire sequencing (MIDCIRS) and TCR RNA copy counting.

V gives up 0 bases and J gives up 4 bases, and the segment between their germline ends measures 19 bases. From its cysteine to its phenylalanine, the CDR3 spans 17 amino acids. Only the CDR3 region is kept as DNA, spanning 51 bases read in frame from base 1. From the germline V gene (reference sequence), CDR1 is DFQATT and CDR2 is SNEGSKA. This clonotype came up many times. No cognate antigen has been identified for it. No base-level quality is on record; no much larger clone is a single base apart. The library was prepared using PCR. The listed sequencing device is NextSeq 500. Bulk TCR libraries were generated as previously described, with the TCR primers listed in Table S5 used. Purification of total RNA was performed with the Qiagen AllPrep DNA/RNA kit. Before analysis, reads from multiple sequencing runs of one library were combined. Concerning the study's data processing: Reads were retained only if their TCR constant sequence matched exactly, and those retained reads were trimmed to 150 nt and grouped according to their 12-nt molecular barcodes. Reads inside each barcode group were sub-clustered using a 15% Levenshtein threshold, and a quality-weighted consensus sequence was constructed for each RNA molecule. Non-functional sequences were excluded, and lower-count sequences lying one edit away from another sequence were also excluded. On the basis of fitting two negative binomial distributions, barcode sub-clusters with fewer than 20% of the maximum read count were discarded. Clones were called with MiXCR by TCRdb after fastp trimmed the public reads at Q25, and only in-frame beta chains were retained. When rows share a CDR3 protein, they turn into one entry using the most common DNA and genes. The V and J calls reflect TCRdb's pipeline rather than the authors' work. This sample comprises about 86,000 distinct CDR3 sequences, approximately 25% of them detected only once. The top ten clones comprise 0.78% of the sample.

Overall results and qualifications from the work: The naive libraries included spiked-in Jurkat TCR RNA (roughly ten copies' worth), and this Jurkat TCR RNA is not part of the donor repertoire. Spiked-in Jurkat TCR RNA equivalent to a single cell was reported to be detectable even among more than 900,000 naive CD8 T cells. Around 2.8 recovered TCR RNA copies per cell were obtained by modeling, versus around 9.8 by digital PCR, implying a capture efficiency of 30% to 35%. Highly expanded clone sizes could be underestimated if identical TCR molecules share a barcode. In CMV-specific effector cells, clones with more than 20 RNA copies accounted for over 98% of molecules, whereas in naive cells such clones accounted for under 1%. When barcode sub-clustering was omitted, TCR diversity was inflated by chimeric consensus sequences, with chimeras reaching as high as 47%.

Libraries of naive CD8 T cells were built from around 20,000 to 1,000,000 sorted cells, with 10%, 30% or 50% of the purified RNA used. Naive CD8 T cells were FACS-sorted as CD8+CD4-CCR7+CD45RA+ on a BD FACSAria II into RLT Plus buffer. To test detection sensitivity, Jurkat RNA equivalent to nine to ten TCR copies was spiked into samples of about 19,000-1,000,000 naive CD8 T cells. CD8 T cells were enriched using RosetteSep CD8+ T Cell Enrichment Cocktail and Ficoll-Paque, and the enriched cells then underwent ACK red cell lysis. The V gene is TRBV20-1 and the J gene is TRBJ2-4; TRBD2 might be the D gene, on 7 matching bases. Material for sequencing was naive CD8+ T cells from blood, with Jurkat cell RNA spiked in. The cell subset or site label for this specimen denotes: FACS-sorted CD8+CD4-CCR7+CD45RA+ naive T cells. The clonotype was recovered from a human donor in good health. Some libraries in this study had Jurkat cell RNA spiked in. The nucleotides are TGCAGTGCTAGAGAGCGGGGGCAGGCAATGCTGAAAAACATTCAGTACTTC. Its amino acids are CSARERGQAMLKNIQYF.